This T cell receptor beta chain derives from a study of shared clonotypes between healthy human individuals. On the study more broadly: Serving as donors were two women and a few men, whose ages spanned 18 to 49.

CD4+ cells were split into CD45RA+ naive and CD45RA-negative memory subsets. The table came from immunoSEQ multiplex PCR; TCRdb's copy has only in-frame clones and leaves some out. The sample contains over 850,000 clones, around three quarters of which appear only once. This clonotype was obtained from a man younger than 35 in good health. Some clones in this sample may be carry-over from other donors' samples. The sequenced material came from memory CD4+ T cells from PBMCs. Subset reported: CD45RA-negative fraction.

The chain's CDR3 is CASSLQGAGVSEAFF. The DNA for the CDR3 is TGTGCCAGCAGCTTACAGGGGGCGGGGGTTTCTGAAGCTTTCTTT. J is TRBJ1-1 and V is TRBV7-2, with 8 bases identical to TRBD1. Trimming at V came to 2 bases and at J to 6 bases, leaving 8 bases not matched to a gene. The germline V gene has CDR1 SGHTA and CDR2 FQGNSA. This CDR3 spans 15 amino acids.